This entry concerns a single T cell receptor beta chain. This clonotype was found a few times. The specificity of this receptor is unknown. No qualities accompany the bases; no much larger clone lies one base away. Stable Graves' hyperthyroidism was defined as the absence of progression to ophthalmopathy over 18 months of follow-up. Hyperthyroidism patients were newly diagnosed, with disease duration under 2 months, and aged 18 to 65 years. Any patient with an uncontrolled infection, another autoimmune disease, pregnancy or lactation was excluded. Diagnoses were established on the basis of clinical symptoms, serum thyroxine and TRAb, thyroid ultrasound, and orbital computed tomography. PBMCs were isolated from about 9 ml of fresh peripheral blood by Ficoll-Paque density gradient centrifugation. Trizol reagent was used to extract total RNA, and RNA quality was then checked on an Agilent 2100 Bioanalyzer.

This entry belongs to a study of T cells in Graves' hyperthyroidism and ophthalmopathy (dated by TCRdb to about 2019). As for the study more broadly: Peripheral blood samples were taken at the time of initial diagnosis, prior to any treatment. TCR Vbeta CDR3 sequencing of 135 peripheral blood samples (under 45 ophthalmopathy, about 75 hyperthyroidism and some 17 progressor patients) is reported in the paper. After blood sampling, hyperthyroidism patients were treated with methimazole at a starting dose of 30 mg daily, and ophthalmopathy patients were treated with high-dose intravenous methylprednisolone. Thyroid tissue and blood T-cell repertoires from six Graves' hyperthyroidism patients were also compared in the study. The roughly 100 discovery patients were randomly divided into training and test sets at a 7:3 ratio. Prospective prediction of ophthalmopathy was tested in an independent validation cohort consisting of 18 hyperthyroidism patients and approximately 16 patients who later progressed to ophthalmopathy. To identify TCR V-J signatures that set the groups apart, the researchers used a discovery cohort of 95 to 100 patients, made up of 40 to 45 with Graves' ophthalmopathy and about 60 with stable Graves' hyperthyroidism.

Deletion took 2 bases off V and 0 bases off J, with a span of 11 bases between the germline ends. The CDR3 covers 16 residues, taking in both the cysteine and the phenylalanine. Only the CDR3 region is kept as DNA, spanning 48 bases read in frame from base 1. Here is what the overall study found, with its caveats: Ophthalmopathy was separated from stable hyperthyroidism by a 13 V-J signature model, with approximately 89% sensitivity and approximately 81% specificity obtained in cross-validation and 80%/75% obtained in testing. Sample size was not statistically predetermined, and blinding of investigators to group allocation was not performed. Blood samples also contained most of the expanded thyroid clonotypes (frequency above 0.001), which suggests that blood repertoires may reflect thyroid immune responses. In validation, the model predicted progression to ophthalmopathy a median of roughly 6.5 months before onset, with over 60% sensitivity and almost 75% specificity.

Amplification of TCR beta CDR3 regions was carried out from RNA transcripts. The TCR CDR3 was subjected to a first round of RT-PCR using the HTBI primer set and the Qiagen OneStep RT-PCR kit. Libraries were constructed in a second round of multiplex PCR, after which size selection and purification were performed. The libraries were sequenced on an Illumina HiSeq2000 using paired-end 100 bp reads. Per the original workflow: SOAPnuke was used to process the raw data, throwing out any read that contained adapters or uncalled bases, had a mean Phred below 15, or lacked an exact constant-primer or identifier match. High-quality paired reads were merged with COPE v1.2.5, and unique nucleotide sequences were defined as clonotypes. MiTCR v1.1 was used to align clonotypes to the IMGT TRBV, TRBD and TRBJ reference segments. The analysis included only V-J combinations with a frequency above 0.0001, which together covered more than 99% of the repertoires. The TCS score was defined as the ratio of F50 (clonal expansion) to E x V (chaos), calculated using BLOSUM62-based TCRdist between CDR3 peptides within each V-J. Welch's t-statistics and random forest reduced 500 to 650 V-J features to around 14, which were used in a naive Bayes classifier (R e1071). The public reads were reanalyzed by TCRdb: fastp trimming at Q25, MiXCR alignment, in-frame beta chains only. Rows with a matching CDR3 protein are joined into one entry that keeps the most common DNA and genes. In this record, the V and J calls reflect TCRdb's handling and not the investigators' own analysis. For this sample the table gives fewer than 700,000 distinct CDR3 sequences, of which 15% to 20% were detected only once. Of the sample, 3% to 4.5% is held by the ten largest clones.

Sequenced sample: blood. The chain links TRBV12-3 or TRBV12-4 with TRBJ2-4, with no confident D gene call. This TCR was recovered from a woman aged 25 to 39 with Graves' hyperthyroidism. The nucleotide sequence reads as follows: TGTGCCAGCAGTTTACAGAACCCCTTAGCCAAAAACATTCAGTACTTC. Translation gives CASSLQNPLAKNIQYF.